These T cell receptor beta chains were read from a single sample in a study of OX40 agonist ivuxolimab in advanced cancers. Data came from immunoSEQ multiplex PCR; TCRdb stores just in-frame clones and leaves some out. Of nearly 9,000 clones listed, 88% were seen once; the top ten hold about 15%. The sample consisted of CD4+ or CD8+ T cells sorted from blood, taken in a trial of the OX40 agonist ivuxolimab. These receptors were taken from an adult with an advanced solid tumor such as melanoma, head and neck, liver or kidney cancer. Each CDR3 is given with its conserved first and last residue. Fields, in order: V gene, clone size, D gene, J gene, CDR3 DNA, CDR3 protein. A D gene is named only where the DNA matches it firmly. The size of a clone is reported for some rows only, either as once, few or many, or as a class for expanded clones.

V gene: TRBV4-3; clone size: NA; D gene: TRBD1; J gene: TRBJ1-2; CDR3 DNA: TGCGCCAGCAGCCAAAGCACAGGGGGCTATGGCTACACCTTC; CDR3 protein: CASSQSTGGYGYTF
V gene: TRBV7-8; clone size: NA; D gene: NA; J gene: TRBJ1-6; CDR3 DNA: TGTGCCAGCAGCTTTACAGGGAGTTCACCCCTCCACTTT; CDR3 protein: CASSFTGSSPLHF
V gene: TRBV23-1; clone size: NA; D gene: NA; J gene: TRBJ2-1; CDR3 DNA: TGCGCCAGCAGTCAATCATGCCAGCCCTACAATGAGCAGTTCTTC; CDR3 protein: CASSQSCQPYNEQFF
V gene: TRBV6-6; clone size: NA; D gene: NA; J gene: TRBJ2-7; CDR3 DNA: TGTGCCAGCAGTTCAGGGGCCTACGAGCAGTACTTC; CDR3 protein: CASSSGAYEQYF
V gene: TRBV7-8; clone size: few; D gene: NA; J gene: TRBJ2-1; CDR3 DNA: TGTGCCAGCAGCTACTCCCGGCAAGCGGGCAATGAGCAGTTCTTC; CDR3 protein: CASSYSRQAGNEQFF
V gene: TRBV7-2; clone size: NA; D gene: NA; J gene: TRBJ2-5; CDR3 DNA: TGTGCCAGCAGCTTCGGGACCCAGTACTTC; CDR3 protein: CASSFGTQYF
V gene: TRBV2; clone size: NA; D gene: NA; J gene: TRBJ2-1; CDR3 DNA: TGTGCCAGCAGTGAGAAGTCTGAGTTAAGCTCCTACAATGAGCAGTTCTTC; CDR3 protein: CASSEKSELSSYNEQFF
V gene: TRBV9; clone size: NA; D gene: NA; J gene: TRBJ2-7; CDR3 DNA: TGTGCCAGCAGCGTAGCGACAGGTGGCTACGAGCAGTACTTC; CDR3 protein: CASSVATGGYEQYF
V gene: TRBV1; clone size: NA; D gene: NA; J gene: TRBJ1-5; CDR3 DNA: TGCATCGACAGGGAAAATCAGCCCCAGCATTTT; CDR3 protein: CIDRENQPQHF
V gene: TRBV19; clone size: NA; D gene: NA; J gene: TRBJ2-7; CDR3 DNA: TGTGCCAGTAGTCCCTCGGTCACCTCCTACGAGCAGTACTTC; CDR3 protein: CASSPSVTSYEQYF
V gene: TRBV9; clone size: NA; D gene: NA; J gene: TRBJ2-2; CDR3 DNA: TGTGCCAGCAGCGTAGGGGGATCGAACACCGGGGAGCTGTTTTTT; CDR3 protein: CASSVGGSNTGELFF
V gene: TRBV19; clone size: NA; D gene: NA; J gene: TRBJ2-1; CDR3 DNA: TGTGCCAGTAGTATAGCCCCCCGCACAACCAATGAGCAGTTCTTC; CDR3 protein: CASSIAPRTTNEQFF
V gene: TRBV14; clone size: NA; D gene: TRBD2; J gene: TRBJ2-1; CDR3 DNA: TGTGCCAGCGCCCCGGAGACTAGCGTTTTTGAGCAGTTCTTC; CDR3 protein: CASAPETSVFEQFF
V gene: TRBV7-9; clone size: few; D gene: NA; J gene: TRBJ1-1; CDR3 DNA: TGTGCCAGCAGCTTAATACAGGGAGGGGCTGAAGCTTTCTTT; CDR3 protein: CASSLIQGGAEAFF
V gene: TRBV5-5; clone size: NA; D gene: TRBD1; J gene: TRBJ2-1; CDR3 DNA: TGTGCCAGCAGCCCCCCACAGGGGACCCCCTACAATGAGCAGTTCTTC; CDR3 protein: CASSPPQGTPYNEQFF
V gene: TRBV14; clone size: NA; D gene: NA; J gene: TRBJ2-1; CDR3 DNA: TGTGCCAGCAGCCAAGATAACGGACCGCGGGAGCAGTTCTTC; CDR3 protein: CASSQDNGPREQFF
V gene: TRBV4-3; clone size: NA; D gene: TRBD1; J gene: TRBJ1-1; CDR3 DNA: TGCGCCAGCAGTAAGGGACAGGGCGAGGTTGGTTTCTTT; CDR3 protein: CASSKGQGEVGFF
V gene: TRBV7-8; clone size: NA; D gene: TRBD2; J gene: TRBJ2-2; CDR3 DNA: TGTGCCAGCAGCCCCGGACTAGCGGGAGGAGAGGGGGAGCTGTTTTTT; CDR3 protein: CASSPGLAGGEGELFF
V gene: TRBV7-9; clone size: NA; D gene: TRBD1; J gene: TRBJ1-5; CDR3 DNA: TGTGCCAGCAGCCGGGACAGGGCGCAGCCCCAGCATTTT; CDR3 protein: CASSRDRAQPQHF
V gene: TRBV6-5; clone size: NA; D gene: NA; J gene: TRBJ2-7; CDR3 DNA: TGTGCCAGCAGTTTCAGGGTCGGCGAGCAGTACTTC; CDR3 protein: CASSFRVGEQYF
V gene: TRBV4-1; clone size: NA; D gene: NA; J gene: TRBJ2-1; CDR3 DNA: TGCGCCAGCAGCCAAATAGCGCCTCGGGAGCAGTTCTTC; CDR3 protein: CASSQIAPREQFF
V gene: TRBV6-1; clone size: NA; D gene: NA; J gene: TRBJ1-1; CDR3 DNA: TGTGCCAGCAGTGTAGAACACCTGAACACTGAAGCTTTCTTT; CDR3 protein: CASSVEHLNTEAFF